The 13 T cell receptor beta chains given below trace back to one sample, sequenced in a study of T cells after posttransplantation cyclophosphamide. Control samples came 1 year after myeloablative marrow transplants with methotrexate plus calcineurin inhibitor. Profiling relied on immunoSEQ multiplex PCR, and the TCRdb table lists in-frame clones only, not all of them. The table has roughly 20,000 clones, around 89% seen once. The specimen was PBMCs, collected after an allogeneic stem cell transplant with a calcineurin inhibitor and methotrexate. The receptor source for this set is a female patient in her fifties or sixties who received an allogeneic stem cell transplant from an unrelated donor, was CMV-positive, and had chronic GVHD only. The graft donor may have contributed some T cells.

Written as DNA, the CDR3 is TGCGCCAGCAGCACGACAGGGGGGCTCTACTACGAGCAGTACTTC. It codes for CASSTTGGLYYEQYF. This sequence joins TRBV5-1 and TRBJ2-5; 9 nucleotides agree with TRBD1. The DNA end is a closer match to TRBJ2-7, so the J assignment may be wrong. CDR1 is SGHRS and CDR2 is YFSETQ in the germline V gene. The CDR3 is made up of 15 amino acids.

This chain connects TRBV30 to TRBJ1-1; D gene uncertain. The length of the CDR3 is 12 residues. From germline, CDR1 is GTSNPN and CDR2 SVGIG (reference sequence). Trimming stripped 3 bases from V and 7 bases from J, with 12 bases between. This CDR3 is CAWSREGHEAFF. The CDR3 region has the DNA TGTGCCTGGAGCCGGGAAGGGCATGAAGCTTTCTTT.

This clone turned up a few times. J is TRBJ2-3 and V is TRBV28; 11 nucleotides agree with TRBD2. V shed 3 bases and J 3 bases; nucleotides not matched to a gene: 11. This CDR3 region has 18 residues. CDR1 MDHEN and CDR2 SYDVKM come from the germline V gene. This CDR3 is CASSFSSGRSDPTDTQYF. The DNA of the CDR3 is TGTGCCAGCAGTTTCTCTAGCGGGAGGTCAGATCCAACAGATACGCAGTATTTT.

The CDR3 is CAWSVQGLGSEQYF. CDR3 in DNA: TGTGCCTGGAGTGTACAGGGTTTAGGATCAGAGCAGTACTTC. The chain recombines TRBV30 with TRBJ2-7, with a tentative D call TRBD1 (6 bases). The CDR3 loop spans 14 amino acids. The germline V and J ends were trimmed by 0 bases and 7 bases, with 16 bases remaining between them. CDR1 is GTSNPN and CDR2 is SVGIG in the germline V gene (reference sequence).

The chain joins TRBV27 to TRBJ2-7; maybe TRBD2 (6 bases). V was clipped by 11 bases and J by 3 bases, with 14 bases between them. Germline V lookup: CDR1 MNHEY, CDR2 SMNVEV (reference sequence). The CDR3 is 12 amino acids. The CDR3 loop is CACPAGNYEQYF. As DNA, the CDR3 is TGTGCCTGCCCGGCGGGGAACTACGAGCAGTACTTC.

The rearrangement joins TRBV7-9 to TRBJ2-7; D is unresolved. The CDR3 spans 13 residues. The V gene lost 2 bases and the J gene lost 0 bases, with 5 bases spanning the gap. CDR1 and CDR2 from the germline V gene are SEHNR and FQNEAQ (reference sequence). CDR3 bases: TGTGCCAGCAGCTTATTCAGCTCCTACGAGCAGTACTTC. Translation: CASSLFSSYEQYF.

The gene calls are TRBV18 and TRBJ2-7, with D possibly being TRBD1 (5 bases). Trimming removed 0 bases at V and 5 bases at J, with 8 bases between. The CDR3 extends over 13 amino acids. In germline, CDR1 is KGHSH, CDR2 LQKENI. The CDR3 loop is CASSPPQGNEQYF. As DNA, the CDR3 is TGTGCCAGCTCACCACCCCAGGGCAACGAGCAGTACTTC.

In regard to this clone: One junction end does not reproduce the germline sequence, and a read error may be involved. V usage is TRBV7-7 and J usage is TRBJ2-5; tentative D call: TRBD1 (5 bases). This CDR3 comprises 15 residues. Germline CDR1 reads SSHAT; CDR2 reads FNYEAQ (reference sequence). CDR3 sequence reads: CASSLVDLPGETQYF. The CDR3 bases are TGTGCTAGCAGCTTAGTGGACCTACCAGGGGAGACCCAGTACTTC. Supplemented by reference TRBV7-7 and TRBJ2-5, the full variable domain reads GAGVSQSPRYKVTKRGQDVTLRCDPISSHATLYWYQQALGQGPEFLTYFNYEAQPDKSGLPSDRFSAERPEGSISTLTIQRTEQRDSAMYRCASSLVDLPGETQYFGPGTRLLVL.

This chain uses TRBV27 with TRBJ1-6; 8 nucleotides agree with TRBD1. The CDR3 length is 13 residues. Unmatched junction bases numbered 6, after V lost 11 bases and J lost 6 bases. Germline V gene sequence: CDR1 MNHEY, CDR2 SMNVEV (reference sequence). The CDR3 spells CAAKTGGNSPLHF. CDR3 bases: TGTGCCGCGAAAACAGGGGGTAATTCACCCCTCCACTTT.

The chain joins TRBV19 to TRBJ2-7; TRBD2 might be the D (6 bases). The CDR3 sequence is 15 residues long. Trimming shortened V by 3 bases and J by 5 bases, and 17 bases separated the two germline ends. Germline values: CDR1 LNHDA, CDR2 SQIVND (reference sequence). In nucleotides, the CDR3 is TGTGCCAGTAGTATCGCGGGGAACGCCTACGACGAGCAGTACTTC. Its translation: CASSIAGNAYDEQYF.

The chain couples TRBV9 to TRBJ2-7; weak D call: TRBD1 (6 bases). CDR3 length: 15 residues. The germline gives CDR1 SGDLS, CDR2 YYNGEE. V dropped 0 bases and J dropped 7 bases, with 17 bases sitting between them. Here the CDR3 reads CASSVDPDVQGEQYF. CDR3 nucleotide sequence: TGTGCCAGCAGCGTAGATCCAGACGTCCAGGGGGAGCAGTACTTC.

The gene calls are TRBV5-6 and TRBJ1-5, with TRBD1 as a possible D gene (5 bases). V lost 1 base to trimming and J lost 4 bases, with 6 bases between them. The CDR3 contains 13 residues. Per germline, CDR1 SGHDT and CDR2 YYEEEE. The CDR3 coding sequence is TGTGCCAGCAGCTTGTACAGGAATCAGCCCCAGCATTTT. It is translated as CASSLYRNQPQHF.

This clone appeared a few times. The chain carries TRBV19 and TRBJ1-1; D remains unclear. CDR1 and CDR2 (germline): LNHDA, SQIVND (reference sequence). Deletions cut 6 bases from V and 7 bases from J, with 15 bases between. The CDR3 runs 13 residues. CDR3 bases: TGTGCCAGTAGCTCGAGTTTAGGCGGTGAAGCTTTCTTT. Translating gives CASSSSLGGEAFF. Complete variable domain (other parts from reference TRBV19 and TRBJ1-1): DGGITQSPKYLFRKEGQNVTLSCEQNLNHDAMYWYRQDPGQGLRLIYYSQIVNDFQKGDIAEGYSVSREKKESFPLTVTSAQKNPTAFYLCASSSSLGGEAFFGQGTRLTVV.